Listed below are T cell receptor beta chains from one sample, sequenced in a study of blood T cell repertoires in COVID-19. Here immunoSEQ multiplex PCR was the method, and the copy in TCRdb shows in-frame clones only, minus some. The data hold under 200,000 clones, with around 79% observed a single time. The sample comprised PBMCs or T cells enriched from blood (not recorded which). The source is a man aged 45-60 years who had recovered from COVID-19. Each CDR3 is given with its conserved first and last residue. Fields, in order: D gene, J gene, clone size, V gene, CDR3 DNA, CDR3 protein. The D gene is left open where the match is weak. Size is stated for part of the rows, as once, few or many counts, or as a class when the clone is expanded.

d_gene: NA; j_gene: TRBJ2-7; abundance: NA; v_gene: TRBV6-2/TRBV6-3; CDR3nt: TGTGCCAGCAGTTACTTTACTCTTACCTCCTACGAGCAGTACTTC; CDR3aa: CASSYFTLTSYEQYF
d_gene: NA; j_gene: TRBJ1-2; abundance: NA; v_gene: TRBV7-9; CDR3nt: TGTGCCAGCAGCTTAGGACGGACTGGGGGCTACACCTTC; CDR3aa: CASSLGRTGGYTF
d_gene: NA; j_gene: TRBJ2-1; abundance: once; v_gene: TRBV7-3; CDR3nt: TGTGCCAGCAGCGACCCGGGGGACTACAATGAGCAGTTCTTC; CDR3aa: CASSDPGDYNEQFF
d_gene: NA; j_gene: TRBJ2-1; abundance: few; v_gene: TRBV29-1; CDR3nt: TGCAGCGTTGCCAGGACAACAGACAATGAGCAGTTCTTC; CDR3aa: CSVARTTDNEQFF
d_gene: NA; j_gene: TRBJ2-5; abundance: NA; v_gene: TRBV11-3; CDR3nt: TGTGCCAGCAGCTTAGGGACGGCTGGGGGGGAGACCCAGTACTTC; CDR3aa: CASSLGTAGGETQYF
d_gene: TRBD2; j_gene: TRBJ2-1; abundance: NA; v_gene: TRBV28; CDR3nt: TGTGCCAGCAGTGGAGAGCGGGGGGCTTTCTTATTCGATGAGCAGTTCTTC; CDR3aa: CASSGERGAFLFDEQFF
d_gene: NA; j_gene: TRBJ1-3; abundance: NA; v_gene: TRBV7-3; CDR3nt: TGTGCCAGTGGCCGACGGGAGTTCACTGGAAACACCATATATTTT; CDR3aa: CASGRREFTGNTIYF
d_gene: NA; j_gene: TRBJ1-6; abundance: NA; v_gene: TRBV5-1; CDR3nt: TGCGCCAGCAGCTCTGGGGAGTCACCCCTCCACTTT; CDR3aa: CASSSGESPLHF
d_gene: TRBD1; j_gene: TRBJ1-6; abundance: NA; v_gene: TRBV27; CDR3nt: TGTGCCAGCAGTTTGCAGGGGGCGCAGACACCCCTCCACTTT; CDR3aa: CASSLQGAQTPLHF
d_gene: TRBD1; j_gene: TRBJ2-7; abundance: NA; v_gene: TRBV6-5; CDR3nt: TGTGCCAGCAGTCCCGGGACAGGGGTAGACGAGCAGTACTTC; CDR3aa: CASSPGTGVDEQYF